The sequence of this T cell receptor beta chain was determined in a study of graft-versus-host responses after intestinal transplantation. As to this clone: Its target is not known.

Trimming left V 3 bases short and J 8 bases short, with 19 bases between. The germline V gene encodes CDR1 MDHEN and CDR2 SYDVKM. This CDR3 is built from 15 residues. Using immunoSEQ multiplex PCR, the repertoire was profiled, and TCRdb retains in-frame clones only, with some absent. Found here are just over 85,000 clones, roughly 92% of them singletons; the top ten hold roughly 0.39%. Sequenced here: unstimulated CD8+ T cells sorted from spleen or lymph node cells, sampled before transplant. This receptor was obtained from a human donor who was the organ donor for an intestinal transplant. This chain uses TRBV28 with TRBJ1-2; no reliable D call. In DNA form, the CDR3 reads TGTGCCAGCAGTTTCCTTGCGGGATTCTCTAGGGGCTACACCTTC. It encodes CASSFLAGFSRGYTF.